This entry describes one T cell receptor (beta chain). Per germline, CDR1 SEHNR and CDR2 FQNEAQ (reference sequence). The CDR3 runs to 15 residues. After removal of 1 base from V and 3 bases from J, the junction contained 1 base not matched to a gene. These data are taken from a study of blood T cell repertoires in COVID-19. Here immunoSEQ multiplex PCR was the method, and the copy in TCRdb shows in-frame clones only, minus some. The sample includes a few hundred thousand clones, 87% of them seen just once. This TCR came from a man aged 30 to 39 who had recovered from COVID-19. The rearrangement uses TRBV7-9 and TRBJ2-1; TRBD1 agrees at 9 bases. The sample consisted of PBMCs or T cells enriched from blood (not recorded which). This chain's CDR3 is CASSLGGQGYNEQFF. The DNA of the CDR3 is TGTGCCAGCAGCTTAGGGGGACAGGGCTACAATGAGCAGTTCTTC.